This T cell receptor beta chain was documented in a study of cytomegalovirus exposure and HLA in healthy donors. Study summary: Early on, a data release was issued that held roughly 86 million unique TCRs from HLA-typed donors. Genotyping showed 81% of almost 400 donors falling in the Caucasian-associated ancestry cluster.

Study-level points and caveats: Other equally common chains were less clonally expanded than HLA-associated TCR beta chains, a later analysis showed. According to the study, about 180 TCR beta chains were cytomegalovirus-associated.

Worth noting for this clone: The antigen remains undetermined.

The CDR3 has 11 amino acids. Trimming took 5 bases from V and 2 from J, leaving 6 bases between them. In germline, CDR1 is DFQATT, CDR2 SNEGSKA (reference sequence). In the PCR, 60 Vbeta and 13 Jbeta primers were used. Here immunoSEQ multiplex PCR was the method, and the copy in TCRdb shows in-frame clones only, minus some. Of tens of thousands of clones in the sample, about 80% were seen once. J is TRBJ2-5 and V is TRBV20-1, with unresolved D. The sample taken for sequencing was PBMCs. This TCR came from a woman in her 40s in good health and CMV-seronegative. As DNA, the CDR3 is TGCAGTGCTCAGAAGCAAGAGACCCAGTACTTC. Translating it yields CSAQKQETQYF.